This T cell receptor beta chain emerged from a study of cytomegalovirus exposure and HLA in healthy donors (TCRdb year 2017). Broadly, across the study: An earlier analysis of roughly 610 of the donors reported approximately 260 Gb of sequence data and 117 million unique TCR beta sequences obtained from approximately 180 million T cells. About 280 gigabases of sequencing data and 80 million or so unique TCR sequences were included in an early release covering roughly 600 HLA-typed donors. Among the 398 genotyped donors, more than 70% belonged to the genetic ancestry cluster associated with self-reported Caucasian donors. The study aimed to test whether cataloging public T cell receptors could reveal signatures of past pathogen exposure. The study profiled the T cell repertoires of around 700 subjects by immunosequencing and related them to cytomegalovirus serostatus. In addition to the first cohort of 650 to 750 subjects, a separate validation cohort of approximately 120 different subjects was used. The study combined high-throughput TCR immunosequencing, statistical association of individual TCRs with disease status, and machine learning to predict cytomegalovirus infection status. In a later analysis, previously published TCR beta repertoires from 550 to 750 donors were re-analyzed and high-resolution HLA genotyping was added so that TCR occurrence patterns could be studied. Rather than drawing on any new phenotypic data, the later analysis identified candidate immune exposures from TCR beta sequences and the way those sequences occurred across donors. An earlier analysis of approximately 630 of the donors applied high-throughput TCR beta sequencing to assess whether each TCR beta V gene segment acted as functional or pseudogenic. Donor age, sex, ethnicity and CMV serostatus were compiled together with the repertoire data. A later genetic analysis used genome-wide SNP genotypes for about 60% of the roughly 670 donors, treating that subset as a discovery cohort. Every repertoire in the discovery cohort had been generated on one and the same sequencing platform. HLA typing covered class I and class II loci at four-digit resolution. The number of donors typed differed by locus, with about 629-630 for A, B, C, DRB1 and DQB1, around 500 for DQA1, 600 to 610 for DPA1, and around 460 for DPB1. Roughly 5 DR-DQ haplotypes were handled as single units for association and clustering, since linkage in the cohort was strong. On average, around 200,000 unique TCR beta nucleotide sequences were sequenced per donor among 398 genotyped donors of the cohort, with 15% to 20% of those sequences being non-productive.

Points the paper makes about the study in general: Most TCR sequences were seen in very few donors, while some public TCRs were found in many individuals. A later genetic analysis reported fewer N-insertions in productive TCRs among donors in an Asian-associated ancestry cluster than the roughly 700-donor mean. In a later analysis, TCR association rates were found to vary across HLA loci, with the most associated TCRs seen for DRB1 alleles and the fewest for HLA-C alleles. Assigning TCR associations to individual alleles was difficult when HLA alleles, especially DR and DQ, strongly co-occurred. The authors suggested that the approach could potentially be extended to other disease states and immunological phenotypes. Because the 87-base-pair reads could not distinguish some IMGT-functional V segments, including TRBV6-2 and TRBV6-3, those segments were excluded. V-gene and J-gene trimming of TCR beta chains was associated with a missense DCLRE1C variant in a later genetic analysis, and the association was replicated in an independent cohort. Three of the identified cytomegalovirus-associated TCR beta chains were confirmed in vitro to be specific for cytomegalovirus antigens. A cluster of highly shared sequence variants was judged likely to be a technical artifact of the sequencing pipeline. In a later analysis, several top co-occurrence clusters were reported to appear linked to parvovirus B19, influenza, CMV and Epstein-Barr virus. CMV serostatus was the only immune exposure information available for the cohort. At a false discovery rate of 0.05, a later analysis linked 16,951 TCR beta sequences to specific HLA alleles. In a later analysis, most CMV-associated TCR beta chains were found to appear HLA-restricted, with HLA associations seemingly driven largely by CMV exposure. In this cohort, only TCR beta chains were sequenced, and detectable features were limited by the absence of alpha or paired-chain data. The presence/absence analyses assumed that sequencing depth was roughly uniform across donors, and that assumption may not be true. Correlated functional status among segregating V segments might be attributable to linkage disequilibrium, but an unknown experimental factor could not be ruled out. A further reported finding was that TCR beta sequences accurately predicted the HLA-A and HLA-B alleles for most subjects in the first cohort. The earlier analysis of about 600 of the donors excluded 15 to 20 rarely observed V segments, including chromosome 9 orphons, because counts were too low. In both the original and validation cohorts, the classifier was reported to diagnose cytomegalovirus status with high specificity and sensitivity. Because HLA typing was missing for some donors at each locus, association tests included only the typed subset. In an earlier analysis of about 540 of the donors, most TCR beta V segments were observed in productive rearrangements about 90% or about 30% of the time, broadly matching IMGT annotations. A later analysis found that HLA-associated TCR beta chains were more clonally expanded and had lower generation probabilities than equally common non-associated chains. The study gave a list of under 200 TCR beta chains associated with cytomegalovirus.

CDR1 and CDR2, looked up from the germline V gene, are SGHVS and FNYEAQ. Trimming leaves V shorter by 5 bases and J shorter by 6 bases, with the junction holding 4 bases beyond the gene matches. Counted from cysteine to phenylalanine, this CDR3 has 13 amino acids. CDR3 DNA is the only sequence kept; it has 39 bases, read in frame from the first base. Library preparation was by the immunoSEQ multiplex PCR assay. For the multiplex PCR, a mixture combining 60 forward primers for TCR Vbeta segments and 13 reverse primers for TCR Jbeta segments was used. The CDR3 region of rearranged TCR beta genes was amplified from genomic DNA by a multiplex PCR assay. On the Illumina HiSeq System, the amplified TCR beta libraries were sequenced as 87-base-pair reads. For the original study's pipeline: A later analysis counted about 80 million unique TCR beta chains across the 550 to 700 repertoires, and roughly 11 million of these chains were shared by at least two donors. Raw reads were error-corrected and collapsed into unique sequences by a nearest-neighbor algorithm in which closely related sequences were merged to remove PCR and sequencing errors. Alignment of CDR3 sequences to IMGT reference sequences was used to assign V, D and J gene segments. Each retained sequence needed at least a six-nucleotide match to both a V gene segment and a J gene segment. Rearrangements were classified as productive when the CDR3 lacked stop codons and remained in frame with V and J, and all other rearrangements were classified as non-productive. CDR3 was defined according to IMGT convention as the region running from the second conserved V-encoded cysteine to the conserved J-encoded phenylalanine. The earlier analysis of some 580 of the donors excluded any sequence lacking an unambiguous match to a single V gene segment. An earlier analysis of about 600 of the donors called V segments functional above 56.7% productive rearrangements and segregating when the between-donor standard deviation exceeded 5%. A statistical classification framework was built to diagnose cytomegalovirus status from the catalog of TCR beta chain sequences. In a later analysis, TCR nucleotide sequences were compared against IMGT/GENE-DB human TR gene sequences so that V and J genes could be assigned. The TCRdist pipeline was used in a later analysis to assign CDR3 sequences and most-parsimonious VDJ recombination scenarios. In a later analysis, each TCR beta chain was defined by its CDR3 amino acid sequence together with its V-gene family, and reads without a unique V-gene family were excluded. In a later analysis, around 650 highly shared, low-generation-probability nucleotide sequences were removed to address suspected cross-contamination and a sequencing artifact. In a later analysis, a clonal expansion index was calculated for each public chain from normalized within-repertoire ranks of inferred template counts. Generation probabilities in a later analysis came from a VDJ recombination model fitted to out-of-frame rearrangements, and those results were checked against IGoR. A later analysis scored TCR-TCR, TCR-HLA and TCR-CMV co-occurrence with hypergeometric tests, applying a repertoire-size bias correction to TCR pairs. To estimate false discovery rates, a later analysis permuted the HLA or CMV assignments 20 times. In a later analysis, co-occurring TCRs were grouped using DBSCAN, and TCRdist sequence similarity was added for clustering within HLA-allele-positive subsets. Repertoires with fewer than 30,000 or more than 120,000 public chains, plus five repertoires with anomalous nucleotide sharing, were excluded from co-occurrence clustering. TCRdb holds this immuneACCESS table with in-frame rearrangements only. Some clones are missing; in checked studies, unresolved V genes explain under half, and the rest has no known cause. The D gene and trimming were derived from the DNA, and the V and J assignments and clone size from that table. The table for this sample lists 100,000 to 150,000 clones; roughly 74% of them were counted only once. The top ten clones comprise around 3.6% of the sample.

About this clone itself: Its binding antigen is unknown. Per-base quality was not reported, and no clone a single base away is much larger than it.

In total, 630 or so healthy bone marrow donors made up the cohort. At the time of sampling, every cohort member was nominally healthy, though immune exposures that went unrecorded were likely present. The donor tested CMV seronegative and was one of the 352 seronegative cohort members. Every donor gave a peripheral blood sample, and the peripheral blood mononuclear cells from that sample were used for TCR beta sequencing. The Qiagen DNeasy Blood Extraction Kit was used to extract genomic DNA from the blood cell samples. The receptor was derived from a man between 40 and 49 years old in good health and CMV-seronegative. Sequencing was performed on PBMCs. This sequence uses TRBV7-6 and TRBJ2-3, with 8 junctional bases fitting TRBD2. The CDR3 in this case is CASSPGGRDTQYF. At the DNA level, the sequence is TGTGCCAGCAGCCCGGGGGGGAGGGATACGCAGTATTTT.